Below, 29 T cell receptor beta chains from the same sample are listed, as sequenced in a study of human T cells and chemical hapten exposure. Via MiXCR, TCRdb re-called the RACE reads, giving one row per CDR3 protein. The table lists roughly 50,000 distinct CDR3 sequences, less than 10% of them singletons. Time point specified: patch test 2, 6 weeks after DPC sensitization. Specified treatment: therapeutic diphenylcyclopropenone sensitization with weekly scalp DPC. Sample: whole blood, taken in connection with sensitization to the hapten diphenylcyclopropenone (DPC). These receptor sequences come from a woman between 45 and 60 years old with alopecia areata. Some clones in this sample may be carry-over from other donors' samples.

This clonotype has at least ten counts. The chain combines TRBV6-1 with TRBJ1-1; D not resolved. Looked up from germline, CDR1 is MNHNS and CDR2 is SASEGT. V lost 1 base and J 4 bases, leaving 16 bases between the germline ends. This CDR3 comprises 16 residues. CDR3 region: CASSEEAGAGGTEAFF. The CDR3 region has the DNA TGTGCCAGCAGTGAAGAAGCCGGAGCAGGAGGCACTGAAGCTTTCTTT.

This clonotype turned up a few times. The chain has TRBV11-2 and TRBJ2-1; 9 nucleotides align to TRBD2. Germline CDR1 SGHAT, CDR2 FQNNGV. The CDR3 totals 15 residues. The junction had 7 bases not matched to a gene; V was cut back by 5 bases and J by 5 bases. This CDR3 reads CASSLFGLANNEQFF. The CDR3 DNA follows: TGTGCCAGCAGCCTTTTCGGACTAGCGAACAATGAGCAGTTCTTC.

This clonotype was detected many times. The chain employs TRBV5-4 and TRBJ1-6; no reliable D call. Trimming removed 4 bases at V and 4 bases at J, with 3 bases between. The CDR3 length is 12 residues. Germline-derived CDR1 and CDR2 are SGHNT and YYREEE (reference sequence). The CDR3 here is CASSLYNSPLHF. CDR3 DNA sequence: TGTGCCAGCAGCCTATATAATTCACCCCTCCACTTT.

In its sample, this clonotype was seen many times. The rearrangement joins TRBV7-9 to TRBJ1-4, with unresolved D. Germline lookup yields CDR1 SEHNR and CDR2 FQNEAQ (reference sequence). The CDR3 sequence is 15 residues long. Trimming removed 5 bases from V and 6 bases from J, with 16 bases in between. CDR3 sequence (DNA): TGTGCCAGCAGCCCCGCGAGGGTCCGGGATGAAAAACTGTTTTTT. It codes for CASSPARVRDEKLFF.

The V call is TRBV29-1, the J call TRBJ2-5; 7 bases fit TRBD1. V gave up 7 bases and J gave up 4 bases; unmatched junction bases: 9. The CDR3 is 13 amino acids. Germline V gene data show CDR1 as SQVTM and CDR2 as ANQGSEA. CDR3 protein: CSAYDRDRETQYF. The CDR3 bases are TGCAGCGCCTACGACAGGGATCGAGAGACCCAGTACTTC.

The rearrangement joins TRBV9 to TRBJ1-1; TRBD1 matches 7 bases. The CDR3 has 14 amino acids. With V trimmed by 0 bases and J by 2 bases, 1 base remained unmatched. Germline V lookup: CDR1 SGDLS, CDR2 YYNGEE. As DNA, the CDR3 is TGTGCCAGCAGCGTAGGACAGGGAAACACTGAAGCTTTCTTT. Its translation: CASSVGQGNTEAFF.

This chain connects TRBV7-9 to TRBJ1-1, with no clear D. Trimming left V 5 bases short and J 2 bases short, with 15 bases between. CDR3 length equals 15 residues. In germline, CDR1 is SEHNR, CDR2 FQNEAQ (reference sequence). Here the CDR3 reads CASSPRRQANTEAFF. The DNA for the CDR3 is TGTGCCAGCAGCCCTCGTCGGCAGGCAAACACTGAAGCTTTCTTT.

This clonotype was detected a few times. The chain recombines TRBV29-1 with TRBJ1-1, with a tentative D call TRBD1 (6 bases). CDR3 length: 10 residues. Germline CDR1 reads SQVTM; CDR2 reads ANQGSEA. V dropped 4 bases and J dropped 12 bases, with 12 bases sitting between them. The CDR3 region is CSVGGGLPFF. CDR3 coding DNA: TGCAGCGTTGGGGGGGGGCTGCCTTTCTTT.

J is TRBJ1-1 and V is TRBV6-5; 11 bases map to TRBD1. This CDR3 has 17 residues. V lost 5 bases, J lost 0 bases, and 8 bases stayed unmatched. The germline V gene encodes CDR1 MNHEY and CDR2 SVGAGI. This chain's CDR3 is CASSPRDRGRLNTEAFF. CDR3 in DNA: TGTGCCAGCAGTCCCCGGGACAGGGGGAGATTGAACACTGAAGCTTTCTTT.

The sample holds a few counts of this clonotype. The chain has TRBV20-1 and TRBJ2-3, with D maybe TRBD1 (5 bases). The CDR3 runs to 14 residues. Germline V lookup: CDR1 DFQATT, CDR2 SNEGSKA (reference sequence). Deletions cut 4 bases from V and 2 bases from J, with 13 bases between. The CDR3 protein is CSAKRGLFTDTQYF. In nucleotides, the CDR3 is TGCAGTGCTAAAAGGGGTCTATTCACAGATACGCAGTATTTT.

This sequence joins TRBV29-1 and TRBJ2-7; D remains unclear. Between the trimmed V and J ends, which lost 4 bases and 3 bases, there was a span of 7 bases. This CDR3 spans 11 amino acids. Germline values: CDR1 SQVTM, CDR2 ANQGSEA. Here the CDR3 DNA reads TGCAGCGTTGCCATGAACTACGAGCAGTACTTC. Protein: CSVAMNYEQYF.

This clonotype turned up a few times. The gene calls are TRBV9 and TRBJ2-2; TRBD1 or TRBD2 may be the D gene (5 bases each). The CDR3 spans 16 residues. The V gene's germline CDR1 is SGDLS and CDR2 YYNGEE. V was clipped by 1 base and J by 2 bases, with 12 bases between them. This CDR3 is CASSVLGDGNTGELFF. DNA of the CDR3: TGTGCCAGCAGCGTACTGGGGGACGGCAACACCGGGGAGCTGTTTTTT.

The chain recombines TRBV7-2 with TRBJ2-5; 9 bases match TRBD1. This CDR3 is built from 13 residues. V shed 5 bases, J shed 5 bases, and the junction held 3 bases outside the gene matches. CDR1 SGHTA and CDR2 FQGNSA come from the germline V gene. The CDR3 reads CASSRTGVETQYF. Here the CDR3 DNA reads TGTGCCAGCAGCCGGACAGGGGTTGAGACCCAGTACTTC.

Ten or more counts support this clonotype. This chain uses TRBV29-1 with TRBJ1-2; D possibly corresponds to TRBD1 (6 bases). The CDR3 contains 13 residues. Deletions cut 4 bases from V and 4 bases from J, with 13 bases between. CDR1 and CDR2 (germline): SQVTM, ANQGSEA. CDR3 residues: CSVVAEDSYGYTF. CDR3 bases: TGCAGCGTTGTGGCCGAGGACAGCTATGGCTACACCTTC.

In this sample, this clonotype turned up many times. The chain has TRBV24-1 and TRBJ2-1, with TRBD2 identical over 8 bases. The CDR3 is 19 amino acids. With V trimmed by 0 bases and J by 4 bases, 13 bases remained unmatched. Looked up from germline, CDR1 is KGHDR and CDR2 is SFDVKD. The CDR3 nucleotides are TGTGCCACCAGTGATTTGCCCTCTTCCGGGAGGGCCAGGTACAATGAGCAGTTCTTC. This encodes CATSDLPSSGRARYNEQFF.

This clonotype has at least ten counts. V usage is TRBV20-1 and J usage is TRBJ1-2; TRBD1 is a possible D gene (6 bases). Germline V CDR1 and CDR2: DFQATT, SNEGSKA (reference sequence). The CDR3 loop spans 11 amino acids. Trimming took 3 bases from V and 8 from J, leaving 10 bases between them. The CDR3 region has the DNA TGCAGTGCTAGGTACAGGGTCGGCTACACCTTC. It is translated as CSARYRVGYTF.

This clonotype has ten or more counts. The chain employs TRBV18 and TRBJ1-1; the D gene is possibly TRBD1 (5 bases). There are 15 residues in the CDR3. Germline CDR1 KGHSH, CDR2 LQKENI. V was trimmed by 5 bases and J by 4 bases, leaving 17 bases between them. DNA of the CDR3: TGTGCCAGCTCAACATCCATGACAGCCCCCACTGAAGCTTTCTTT. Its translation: CASSTSMTAPTEAFF. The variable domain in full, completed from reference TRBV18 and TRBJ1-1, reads NAGVMQNPRHLVRRRGQEARLRCSPMKGHSHVYWYRQLPEEGLKFMVYLQKENIIDESGMPKERFSAEFPKEGPSILRIQQVVRGDSAAYFCASSTSMTAPTEAFFGQGTRLTVV.

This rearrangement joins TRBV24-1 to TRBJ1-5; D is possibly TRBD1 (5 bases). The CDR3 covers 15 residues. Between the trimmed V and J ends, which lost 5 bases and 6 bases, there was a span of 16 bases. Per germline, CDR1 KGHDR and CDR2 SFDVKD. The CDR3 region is CATSAGTGDSQPQHF. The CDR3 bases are TGTGCCACCAGTGCAGGGACCGGAGATTCTCAGCCCCAGCATTTT.

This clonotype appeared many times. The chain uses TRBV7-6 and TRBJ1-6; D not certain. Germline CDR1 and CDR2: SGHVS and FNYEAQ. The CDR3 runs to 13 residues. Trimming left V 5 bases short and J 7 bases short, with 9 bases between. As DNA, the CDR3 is TGTGCCAGCAGCCCGAGTTTCAATTCACCCCTCCACTTT. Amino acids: CASSPSFNSPLHF.

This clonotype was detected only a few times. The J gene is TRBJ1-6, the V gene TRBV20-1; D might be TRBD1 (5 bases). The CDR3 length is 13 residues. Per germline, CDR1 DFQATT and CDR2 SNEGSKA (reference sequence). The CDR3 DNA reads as TGCAGGACTACCAGGGACGATAATTCACCCCTCCACTTT. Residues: CRTTRDDNSPLHF.

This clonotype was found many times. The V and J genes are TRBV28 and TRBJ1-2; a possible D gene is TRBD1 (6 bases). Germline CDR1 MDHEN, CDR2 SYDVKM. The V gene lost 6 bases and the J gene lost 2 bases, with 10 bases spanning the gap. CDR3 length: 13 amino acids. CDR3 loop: CASRVQGNYGYTF. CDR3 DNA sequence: TGTGCCAGCAGGGTGCAGGGGAACTATGGCTACACCTTC.

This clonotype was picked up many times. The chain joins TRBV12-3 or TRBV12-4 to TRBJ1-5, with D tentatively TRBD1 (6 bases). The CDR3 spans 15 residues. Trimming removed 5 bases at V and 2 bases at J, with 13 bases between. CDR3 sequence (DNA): TGTGCCAGCAGTCGACAGGTCTATGGCAATCAGCCCCAGCATTTT. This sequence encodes CASSRQVYGNQPQHF.

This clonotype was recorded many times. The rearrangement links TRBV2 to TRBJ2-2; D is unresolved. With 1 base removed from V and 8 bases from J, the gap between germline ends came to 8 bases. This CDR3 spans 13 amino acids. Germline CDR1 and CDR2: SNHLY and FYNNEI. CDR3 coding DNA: TGTGCCAGCAGTGAAGTGGGTGTTGGGGAGCTGTTTTTT. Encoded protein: CASSEVGVGELFF.

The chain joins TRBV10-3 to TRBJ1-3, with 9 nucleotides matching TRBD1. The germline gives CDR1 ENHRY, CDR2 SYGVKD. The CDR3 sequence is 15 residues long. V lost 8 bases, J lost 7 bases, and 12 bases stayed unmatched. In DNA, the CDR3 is TGTGCCATCGGGGCTGGACAGGGGTCTTCGAACACCATATATTTT. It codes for CAIGAGQGSSNTIYF.

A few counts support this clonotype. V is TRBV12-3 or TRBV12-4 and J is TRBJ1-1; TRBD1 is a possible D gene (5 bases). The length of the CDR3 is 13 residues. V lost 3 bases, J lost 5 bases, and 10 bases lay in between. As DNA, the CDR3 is TGTGCCAGCAGTTTTCAGGGAAGGACTGAAGCTTTCTTT. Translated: CASSFQGRTEAFF.

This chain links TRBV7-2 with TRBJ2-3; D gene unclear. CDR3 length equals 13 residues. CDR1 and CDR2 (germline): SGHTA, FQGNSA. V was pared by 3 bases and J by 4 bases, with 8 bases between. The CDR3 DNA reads TGTGCCAGCAGCTTTAGTCAGTCAGATACGCAGTATTTT. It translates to CASSFSQSDTQYF.

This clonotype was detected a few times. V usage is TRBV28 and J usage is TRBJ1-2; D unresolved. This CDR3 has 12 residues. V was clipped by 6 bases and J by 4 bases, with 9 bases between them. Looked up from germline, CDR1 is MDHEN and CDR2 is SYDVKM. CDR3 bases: TGTGCCAGCAGGACAACCGTCTATGGCTACACCTTC. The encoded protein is CASRTTVYGYTF.

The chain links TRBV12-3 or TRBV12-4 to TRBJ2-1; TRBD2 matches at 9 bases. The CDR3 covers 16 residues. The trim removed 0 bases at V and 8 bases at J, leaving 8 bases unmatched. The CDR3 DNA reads TGTGCCAGCAGTTTAGCCAGGAGCGGGAGGCGGGATGAGCAGTTCTTC. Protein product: CASSLARSGRRDEQFF.

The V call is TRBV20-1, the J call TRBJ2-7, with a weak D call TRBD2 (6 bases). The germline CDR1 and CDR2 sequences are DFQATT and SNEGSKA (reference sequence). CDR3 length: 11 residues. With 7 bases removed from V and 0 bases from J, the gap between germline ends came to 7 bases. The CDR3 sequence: CSGGDSYEQYF. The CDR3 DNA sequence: TGCAGTGGCGGGGACTCCTACGAGCAGTACTTC.